This TCR beta chain comes out of a study of graft-versus-host responses after intestinal transplantation. Study-level background: The study gave all recipients anti-thymocyte globulin induction, then tacrolimus and steroids for about 3 years.

Study-level findings and limits: Early HvG declines after transplant were associated with peak circulating GvH clone levels.

Data came from immunoSEQ multiplex PCR; TCRdb stores just in-frame clones and leaves some out. This sample has under 90,000 clones, with roughly 89% found just once. Comment on this clone: Its target is not known.

Sample: unstimulated CD8+ T cells sorted from spleen or lymph node cells, taken before transplant. The sequence came from a human donor who was the organ donor for an intestinal transplant.

The CDR3 protein is CASSLVYRESTEAFF. CDR3 nucleotide sequence: TGCGCCAGCAGCTTGGTTTACAGGGAATCGACTGAAGCTTTCTTT. The chain combines TRBV5-1 with TRBJ1-1; tentatively, D is TRBD1 (6 bases). The CDR3 loop spans 15 amino acids. V was pared by 0 bases and J by 5 bases, with 14 bases between. Germline V CDR1 and CDR2: SGHRS, YFSETQ.